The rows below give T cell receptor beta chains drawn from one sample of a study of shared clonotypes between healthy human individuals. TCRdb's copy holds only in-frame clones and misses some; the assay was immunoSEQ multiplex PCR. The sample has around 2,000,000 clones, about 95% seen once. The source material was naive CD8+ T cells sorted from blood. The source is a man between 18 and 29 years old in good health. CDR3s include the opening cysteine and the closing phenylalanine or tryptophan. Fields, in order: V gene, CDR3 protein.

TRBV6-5	CASGGGDGYTF
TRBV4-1	CASSQVQQGTGLTYEQYF
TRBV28	CASSFFTYNSPLHF
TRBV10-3	CAISESRGADNEQFF
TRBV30	CAWMRDSPTDTQYF
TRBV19	CASSMTGDRVAPLDYGYTF
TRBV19	CASSVTGLLAGELFF
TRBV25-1	CASSEFIGTTNTGELFF
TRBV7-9	CASSYMGSSQETQYF
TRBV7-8	CASSTGAGTNTEAFF
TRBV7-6	CASSPTGTSGSNEQFF
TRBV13	CASSLADRGVYEQYF
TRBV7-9	CASSLFIGIPDTQYF
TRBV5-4	CASSLEGANVLTF
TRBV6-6	CASSYSGTENTEAFF
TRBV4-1	CASSQVGGGGAIMPQHF
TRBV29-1	CSVEGTSGGAEGTQYF
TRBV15	CATSRPGDTGELFF
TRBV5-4	CASSLGQMNTEAFF
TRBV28	CASTPSAGHSYEQYF
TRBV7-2	CASSLGRDSPLHF
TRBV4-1	CASSQDSAGYYEQYF
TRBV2	CASSERDSGNYEQYF
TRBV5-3	CARTPKAPGLAGWDTQYF
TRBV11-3	CASSLGTIGDNEQFF
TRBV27	CASSLLAGAHNEQFF